This entry lists 22 T cell receptor beta chains sequenced from one sample in a study of blood T cell repertoires in COVID-19 (dated by TCRdb to the early 2020s). Library method: the immunoSEQ multiplex PCR assay. TCRdb limited this immuneACCESS table to in-frame rearrangements with V and J called. A share of clones is missing; checked studies link under half to unresolved V genes, and the rest is unexplained. The sample includes around 200,000 clones, with 78% observed a single time. The ten largest clonotypes hold roughly 2.8% of the sample. Sequencing input: peripheral blood. The receptor source for this set is a woman over 75 with active or convalescent COVID-19.

The rearrangement joins TRBV6-5 to TRBJ2-7; TRBD1 matches at 9 bases. V lost 2 bases, J lost 4 bases, and 9 bases stayed unmatched. This CDR3 region has 16 residues. Per germline, CDR1 MNHEY and CDR2 SVGAGI. CDR3 protein: CASSYQDPGQGYEQYF. CDR3 bases: TGTGCCAGCAGTTACCAGGACCCTGGACAGGGGTACGAGCAGTACTTC.

The V gene is TRBV19, the J gene TRBJ2-3; the match to TRBD1 covers 8 bases. Losses at the gene ends were 5 bases for V and 0 bases for J; bases not matched to a gene: 4. This CDR3 region has 15 residues. CDR1 LNHDA and CDR2 SQIVND come from the germline V gene (reference sequence). CDR3 loop: CASSRTGGSTDTQYF. DNA for the CDR3: TGTGCCAGTAGTCGAACAGGGGGTAGCACAGATACGCAGTATTTT.

The rearrangement links TRBV28 to TRBJ1-2, with 9 bases aligning to TRBD1. The CDR3 covers 15 residues. V was pared by 5 bases and J by 2 bases, with 6 bases of the junction left unmatched. The V gene's germline CDR1 is MDHEN and CDR2 SYDVKM. The CDR3 DNA reads as TGTGCCAGCAGTCCGACGGGACAGGGCAACTATGGCTACACCTTC. Its protein product is CASSPTGQGNYGYTF.

This clone was observed a handful of times. The genes are TRBV6-5 and TRBJ2-7; D ambiguous. The CDR3 has 11 residues. V shed 7 bases and J shed 6 bases, with 10 bases lying between them. Germline V gives CDR1 MNHEY, CDR2 SVGAGI. The CDR3 sequence: CASTLGSEQYF. The DNA of the CDR3 is TGTGCCAGCACCCTCGGTTCCGAGCAGTACTTC.

The V gene is TRBV5-1, the J gene TRBJ1-2, with 8 bases identical to TRBD1. Trimming took 5 bases from V and 8 from J; bases not matched to a gene: 14. The CDR3 has 15 residues. Germline V gene sequence: CDR1 SGHRS, CDR2 YFSETQ. The CDR3 loop reads CASRIRQGRGGGYTF. The CDR3, as DNA: TGCGCCAGCAGAATTCGACAGGGGCGAGGAGGCGGCTACACCTTC.

This clone was seen only once. V and J are TRBV28 and TRBJ1-6; a possible D gene is TRBD1 (5 bases). This CDR3 region has 13 residues. The ends were cut back, 10 bases at V and 8 bases at J, with 15 bases in the middle. Per germline, CDR1 MDHEN and CDR2 SYDVKM. This CDR3 is CATSVRGYSPLHF. CDR3 bases: TGTGCCACAAGTGTTCGGGGGTATTCACCCCTCCACTTT.

J is TRBJ2-1 and V is TRBV25-1, with TRBD2 matching over 7 bases. This CDR3 contains 17 residues. Germline V lookup: CDR1 MGHDK, CDR2 SYGVNS. V was pared by 1 base and J by 7 bases, with 13 bases of the junction left unmatched. In nucleotides, the CDR3 is TGTGCCAGCAGTGAATTCAGCGGGATCGGGAGGTGGAATGAGCAGTTCTTC. Protein: CASSEFSGIGRWNEQFF.

The genes are TRBV29-1 and TRBJ1-1; D is ambiguous. The V gene lost 7 bases and the J gene lost 1 base, with 10 bases spanning the gap. CDR1 is SQVTM, CDR2 ANQGSEA, per germline. The CDR3 spans 12 residues. The CDR3 DNA follows: TGCAGCGCTCGACTTGGGAACACTGAAGCTTTCTTT. Translation: CSARLGNTEAFF.

Many counts were recorded for this clone. The CDR3 sequence is CASSFNPARGFYEQYF. CDR3 sequence (DNA): TGTGCCAGCAGTTTTAACCCCGCCAGGGGGTTCTACGAGCAGTACTTC. The chain employs TRBV27 and TRBJ2-7, with 7 bases lining up with TRBD1. V was clipped by 3 bases and J by 3 bases; unmatched bases: 11. Germline CDR1 is MNHEY and CDR2 is SMNVEV (reference sequence). This CDR3 comprises 16 residues.

The chain is built from TRBV6-5 and TRBJ1-4; D gene ambiguous. This CDR3 is 14 amino acids long. Trimming stripped 0 bases from V and 3 bases from J, with 5 bases between. Germline CDR1 and CDR2: MNHEY and SVGAGI. CDR3 residues: CASSYSGPNEKLFF. The CDR3 coding sequence is TGTGCCAGCAGTTACTCCGGTCCTAATGAAAAACTGTTTTTT.

The chain uses TRBV27 and TRBJ1-2; a weak D match, TRBD1 (6 bases). The CDR3 loop spans 15 amino acids. CDR1 MNHEY and CDR2 SMNVEV come from the germline V gene (reference sequence). Trimming cost V 4 bases and J 8 bases, with 20 bases left between them. Here the CDR3 DNA reads TGTGCCAGCAGTTCTCTCACGTATGGGGGGGCGGGCTACACCTTC. Encoded protein: CASSSLTYGGAGYTF.

The chain employs TRBV5-4 and TRBJ1-1; tentatively, D is TRBD1 (6 bases). The CDR3 is 14 amino acids. CDR1 is SGHNT and CDR2 is YYREEE in the germline V gene (reference sequence). Trimming pared 2 bases from V and 3 bases from J, leaving 11 bases between. This chain's CDR3 is CASSLQGRYTEAFF. CDR3 nucleotide sequence: TGTGCCAGCAGCTTACAGGGCCGTTACACTGAAGCTTTCTTT.

The chain has TRBV3-1 (or the pseudogene TRBV3-2) and TRBJ1-1; D not resolved. Germline loops: CDR1 LGHDT, CDR2 YNNKEL (reference sequence). This CDR3 comprises 13 residues. Trimming took 1 base from V and 10 from J, leaving 13 bases between them. CDR3 loop: CASSQGFDRGAFF. CDR3 nucleotides: TGTGCCAGCAGCCAAGGTTTTGATCGGGGAGCTTTCTTT.

The chain couples TRBV14 to TRBJ1-1, with D possibly TRBD1 on 6 matching bases. The CDR3 contains 13 residues. Germline loops: CDR1 SGHDN, CDR2 FVKESK. V was cut by 7 bases and J by 1 base, with 10 bases left in between. CDR3 sequence reads: CASTWTANTEAFF. The CDR3 DNA reads as TGTGCCAGCACCTGGACAGCGAACACTGAAGCTTTCTTT.

The rearrangement joins TRBV19 to TRBJ1-3; TRBD1 aligns across 7 bases. The CDR3 contains 16 residues. Germline loops: CDR1 LNHDA, CDR2 SQIVND (reference sequence). Trimming cost V 5 bases and J 2 bases; bases outside gene matches: 9. CDR3: CASSLRDSPAGNTIYF. The CDR3 DNA reads TGTGCCAGTAGTCTACGGGACAGTCCAGCTGGAAACACCATATATTTT.

V usage is TRBV5-1 and J usage is TRBJ1-1; 7 bases are shared with TRBD1. Germline V gene sequence: CDR1 SGHRS, CDR2 YFSETQ. The junction had 6 bases not matched to a gene; V was cut back by 4 bases and J by 6 bases. CDR3 length: 13 residues. The CDR3 sequence: CASSQGVGAEAFF. The CDR3 nucleotides read TGCGCCAGCAGCCAGGGGGTGGGTGCTGAAGCTTTCTTT.

V and J are TRBV10-3 and TRBJ1-5, with D hard to call. The V and J ends lost 10 bases and 0 bases respectively, with 10 bases between them. Per the germline V gene, CDR1 is ENHRY and CDR2 is SYGVKD. The CDR3 runs to 13 residues. CDR3 nucleotide sequence: TGTGCCACACAGCCTAATAGCAATCAGCCCCAGCATTTT. This codes for CATQPNSNQPQHF.

The rearrangement links TRBV5-4 to TRBJ1-2; TRBD1 agrees at 7 bases. Per the germline V gene, CDR1 is SGHNT and CDR2 is YYREEE (reference sequence). The CDR3 length is 15 residues. V shed 4 bases and J 2 bases; nucleotides not matched to a gene: 8. This CDR3 is CASSPHGQANYGYTF. The CDR3 DNA reads as TGTGCCAGCAGCCCCCATGGACAGGCGAACTATGGCTACACCTTC.

The V and J genes are TRBV30 and TRBJ1-6, with 9 bases fitting TRBD1. CDR3 length: 14 residues. Germline values: CDR1 GTSNPN, CDR2 SVGIG (reference sequence). Trimming cost V 2 bases and J 7 bases; bases outside gene matches: 3. The CDR3 DNA reads TGTGCCTGGAGTTCCGGACAGGGGAATTCACCCCTCCACTTT. Translating gives CAWSSGQGNSPLHF. Full variable domain (rest looked up from reference TRBV30 and TRBJ1-6): SQTIHQWPATLVQPVGSPLSLECTVEGTSNPNLYWYRQAAGRGLQLLFYSVGIGQISSEVPQNLSASRPQDRQFILSSKKLLLSDSGFYLCAWSSGQGNSPLHFGNGTRLTVT.

The rearrangement uses TRBV28 and TRBJ2-2; perhaps TRBD1 as D (6 bases). Trimming stripped 3 bases from V and 4 bases from J, with 12 bases between. The CDR3 is 15 residues long. Per the germline V gene, CDR1 is MDHEN and CDR2 is SYDVKM. The CDR3 spells CASSLLQGSTGELFF. For the CDR3, the DNA is TGTGCCAGCAGTTTGTTGCAGGGGAGCACCGGGGAGCTGTTTTTT.

The table lists this clone with a few counts. This chain connects TRBV7-9 to TRBJ1-1; tentative D call: TRBD1 (5 bases). V was clipped by 5 bases and J by 14 bases, with 27 bases between them. The CDR3 has 15 amino acids. CDR1 SEHNR and CDR2 FQNEAQ come from the germline V gene (reference sequence). CDR3 sequence (DNA): TGTGCCAGCAGCCCAGACGGCGCAGGGATGATGAATGTGTTCTTT. Protein: CASSPDGAGMMNVFF.

The chain couples TRBV28 to TRBJ1-2; D remains ambiguous. The CDR3 runs to 14 residues. Trimming removed 4 bases at V and 7 bases at J, with 16 bases between. Germline V gives CDR1 MDHEN, CDR2 SYDVKM. This CDR3 reads CASSWGVVAVGYTF. The CDR3 DNA sequence: TGTGCCAGCAGTTGGGGAGTGGTGGCCGTTGGCTACACCTTC.